This T cell receptor (beta chain) stems from a study of blood T cells in healthy people across ages. A second PCR of 7 to 11 cycles used a sample-barcoded 5' primer and a J-beta primer mix. One entry per CDR3 protein, called by TCRdb with MiXCR from the 5' RACE reads. The table includes some 890,000 distinct CDR3 sequences, roughly 28% detected once. This CDR3 has 15 amino acids. The germline CDR1 and CDR2 sequences are SGHTA and FQGNSA. V lost 2 bases, J lost 0 bases, and 9 bases lay in between. The same sample was also studied in work on T cells of mothers and their children.

The specimen was blood. The TCR originated in a woman aged 40 to 50 in good health. J is TRBJ2-3 and V is TRBV7-2, with D hard to call. The CDR3 reads CASSLSPTSTDTQYF. DNA for the CDR3: TGTGCCAGCAGCTTAAGTCCAACTAGCACAGATACGCAGTATTTT.